The T cell receptor beta chain under discussion was sequenced for a study of CD8+ T cells in alopecia areata. Study-wide background: Grafting placed skin from approximately 6-12-month-old C3H/HeJ donors with spontaneous alopecia onto roughly 7-10-week-old female C3H/HeJ mice.

Separation of pooled cutaneous lymph node cells was by sorting with CD4, CD8alpha, NKG2D, NKG2ACE and other markers. RNA extraction and reverse transcription yielded cDNA as sequencing template. Sequencing was performed with immunoSEQ multiplex PCR; in TCRdb, only in-frame clones are kept and a portion is missing. The sample includes around 290,000 clones, none of them occurring once. Notes on the study in general: Researchers reported that TCR sharing among patients proved less clear than in mice, possibly HLA-linked.

The ends lost 4 bases at V and 2 bases at J; junction bases unmatched: 4. The CDR3 extends over 15 amino acids. Looked up from germline, CDR1 is NNHNN and CDR2 is SYGAGS (reference sequence). About this clone: What it binds is unknown. The gene names given are mouse names. The observed sequence ends 4 residues before the CDR3 terminus, with the missing tail filled in from the germline J gene.

The TCR was taken from a C3H/HeJ mouse with alopecia areata. The MHC haplotype of the strain is H2-k. This rearrangement joins TRBV13-2 to TRBJ2-3; TRBD2 matches 10 bases. Sequencing input: CD4+ T cells sorted from a lymph node. The CDR3 DNA, read in part, is TGTGCCAGCGGTCAGGGACTGGGGTATGCAGAA. Protein: CASGQGLGYAE. The full CDR3 protein reads CASGQGLGYAETLYF.